This entry describes one T cell receptor beta chain. Then a second PCR, running about 6 to 12 cycles, was carried out with a sample-barcoded 5' primer and a J-beta primer mix. Carrying 12 random nucleotides, a template-switch adaptor labeled each individual cDNA molecule. TCRdb redid the calling of the 5' RACE reads with MiXCR, one entry per CDR3 protein. This table has around 1,000,000 distinct CDR3 sequences, almost 25% appearing once. These data come from a study of blood T cells in healthy people across ages. The overall study: The capture of about one barcoded beta molecule per two T cells was achieved by template switching.

Trimming stripped 2 bases from V and 8 bases from J, with 9 bases between. Germline assignment: CDR1 SGHTA and CDR2 FQGNSA. This CDR3 region has 12 residues. No fewer than 6 million PBMCs went into each sample. These data also formed part of another study, on T cells of mothers and their children. In that study: Both sample barcodes and 2-4 random nucleotides came from the M1S primer of the second PCR.

The sample was blood. The TCR comes from a girl aged 2 to 9 in good health. V gene TRBV7-2 combines with J gene TRBJ1-1; unclear D gene. As DNA, the CDR3 is TGTGCCAGCAGCTTAAGTCGTGCGGAAGCTTTCTTT. Translation gives CASSLSRAEAFF.